This T cell receptor (beta chain) was identified in a study of blood T cell repertoires in COVID-19. The overall study: Either two negative PCRs, clearance, or symptom resolution qualified Cohort 3 donors as recovered.

All enrollees were about 18 to 100 years old and from roughly 26 US areas. Assignment of participants to cohorts was predicated upon participant-reported clinical history. After removal of 6 bases from V and 5 bases from J, the junction contained 11 bases not matched to a gene. Germline loops: CDR1 MNHEY, CDR2 SVGEGT. This CDR3 contains 16 residues. Method: immunoSEQ multiplex PCR; TCRdb's copy keeps in-frame clones and lacks some. In the table there are roughly 210,000 clones, roughly 87% of which are singletons. Sequencing used PBMCs or T cells enriched from blood (not recorded which). This clonotype originated in a man aged 25 to 40 in a cohort exposed to, infected with or recovered from COVID-19 (not recorded which). The chain recombines TRBV6-2 or TRBV6-3 with TRBJ2-7; 12 nucleotides agree with TRBD2. The CDR3 bases are TGTGCCAGCAGCCGGCCTCTAGCGGGAGGGCCCAACGAGCAGTACTTC. It specifies CASSRPLAGGPNEQYF.